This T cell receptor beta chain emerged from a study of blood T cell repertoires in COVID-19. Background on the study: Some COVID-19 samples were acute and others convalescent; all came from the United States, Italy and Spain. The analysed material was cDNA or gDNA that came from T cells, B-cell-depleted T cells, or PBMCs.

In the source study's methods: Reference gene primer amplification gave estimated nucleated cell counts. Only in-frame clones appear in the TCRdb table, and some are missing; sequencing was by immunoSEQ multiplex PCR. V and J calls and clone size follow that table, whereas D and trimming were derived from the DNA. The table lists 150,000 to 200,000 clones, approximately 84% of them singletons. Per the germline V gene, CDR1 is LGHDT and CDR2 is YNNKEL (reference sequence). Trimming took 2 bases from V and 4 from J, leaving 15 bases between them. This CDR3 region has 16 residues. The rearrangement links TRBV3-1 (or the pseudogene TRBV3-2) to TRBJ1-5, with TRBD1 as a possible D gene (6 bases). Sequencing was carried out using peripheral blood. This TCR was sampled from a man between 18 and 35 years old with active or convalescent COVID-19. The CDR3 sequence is CASSQQQGLGNQPQHF. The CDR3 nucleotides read TGTGCCAGCAGCCAACAACAGGGTTTGGGGAATCAGCCCCAGCATTTT.